This T cell receptor (beta chain) derives from a study of PD-L1 blockade in urothelial cancer. Looking at the study overall: Analysis of the blood was performed 3 weeks (second dose) and 6 weeks after treatment start.

Germline-derived CDR1 and CDR2 are MRHNA and SNTAGT. CDR3 length: 13 amino acids. The V end was cut by 6 bases, the J end by 7 bases, with 13 bases between. The repertoire was sequenced with immunoSEQ multiplex PCR; TCRdb's copy has only in-frame clones and lacks some. The sample has 90,000 to 120,000 clones, about 85% seen once. J is TRBJ1-5 and V is TRBV6-4; weak D call: TRBD1 (6 bases). Specimen: PBMCs, collected around atezolizumab (anti-PD-L1) treatment. The TCR sequence derives from a man aged 45-60 years with urothelial cancer. The CDR3: CASRNRDLQPQHF. In DNA, the CDR3 is TGTGCCAGCAGAAACAGGGATTTGCAGCCCCAGCATTTT.